This TCR beta chain stems from a study of radiotherapy plus CTLA-4 blockade in lung cancer. The junction had 8 bases not matched to a gene; V was cut back by 3 bases and J by 5 bases. The CDR3 loop spans 15 amino acids. Per germline, CDR1 SGDLS and CDR2 YYNGEE. Repertoires were generated with immunoSEQ multiplex PCR, while TCRdb's copy carries only in-frame clones and drops some. The profile shows 81,000 or so clones, around 84% of them singletons. The clonotype comes from a human donor with non-small cell lung cancer who had stable disease on radiotherapy plus ipilimumab. This sequence joins TRBV9 and TRBJ2-1, with 7 nucleotides matching TRBD1. This material consisted of peripheral blood, taken from a patient treated with radiotherapy plus ipilimumab. The CDR3: CASSGRGIGDNEQFF. The CDR3 region has the DNA TGTGCCAGCAGCGGCAGGGGGATAGGAGACAATGAGCAGTTCTTC. Full variable domain (outside the CDR3, taken from reference TRBV9 and TRBJ2-1): DSGVTQTPKHLITATGQRVTLRCSPRSGDLSVYWYQQSLDQGLQFLIQYYNGEERAKGNILERFSAQQFPDLHSELNLSSLELGDSALYFCASSGRGIGDNEQFFGPGTRLTVL.